The next 19 T cell receptor beta chains were all read from a single sample in a study of blood T cell repertoires in COVID-19. Data came from immunoSEQ multiplex PCR; TCRdb stores just in-frame clones and leaves some out. The sample has 98,000 or so clones; 90% to 95% are singletons. Sequenced material: peripheral blood. These receptors came from a human donor in a cohort sampled during active COVID-19.

The chain links TRBV7-9 to TRBJ1-1; tentatively, D is TRBD1 (6 bases). The germline CDR1 and CDR2 sequences are SEHNR and FQNEAQ (reference sequence). The CDR3 contains 14 residues. Trimming shortened V by 5 bases and J by 1 base, and 11 bases separated the two germline ends. The CDR3 loop reads CASSPGQRNTEAFF. The DNA of the CDR3 is TGTGCCAGCAGCCCCGGACAGAGGAACACTGAAGCTTTCTTT.

The chain employs TRBV9 and TRBJ2-7; 8 nucleotides line up with TRBD2. The CDR3 totals 15 residues. CDR1 is SGDLS, CDR2 YYNGEE, per germline. V was pared by 0 bases and J by 4 bases, with 6 bases of the junction left unmatched. CDR3 region: CASSVDVSGAYEQYF. CDR3 nucleotide sequence: TGTGCCAGCAGCGTAGATGTTAGCGGGGCTTACGAGCAGTACTTC.

J is TRBJ1-2 and V is TRBV11-2, with D maybe TRBD1 (5 bases). The CDR3 sequence is 13 residues long. V lost 5 bases and J lost 5, with 12 bases in between. CDR1 is SGHAT, CDR2 FQNNGV, per germline. CDR3 nucleotide sequence: TGTGCCAGCAGCCCCGGGACTCGGTATGGCTACACCTTC. It is translated as CASSPGTRYGYTF.

This clone was seen just once. The J gene is TRBJ1-3, the V gene TRBV7-8; no reliable D call. The V end lost 5 bases, the J end lost 5 bases, and 13 bases lay between the germline ends. This CDR3 has 14 amino acids. Germline assignment: CDR1 SGHVS and CDR2 FQNEAQ. DNA of the CDR3: TGTGCCAGCAGCCTCACCGTTGAGAGAAACACCATATATTTT. It translates to CASSLTVERNTIYF. Filled out from reference TRBV7-8 and TRBJ1-3, the complete variable domain reads GAGVSQSPRYKVAKRGQDVALRCDPISGHVSLFWYQQALGQGPEFLTYFQNEAQLDKSGLPSDRFFAERPEGSVSTLKIQRTQQEDSAVYLCASSLTVERNTIYFGEGSWLTVV.

V and J are TRBV27 and TRBJ2-5, with TRBD2 matching 7 bases. V was pared by 6 bases and J by 3 bases, with 10 bases of the junction left unmatched. The CDR3 has 15 amino acids. The V gene's germline CDR1 is MNHEY and CDR2 SMNVEV (reference sequence). The CDR3, as DNA: TGTGCCAGCAGACTCCTTGGGGGGGGTGAAGAGACCCAGTACTTC. It yields the protein CASRLLGGGEETQYF.

The rearrangement joins TRBV7-9 to TRBJ1-1; no clear D. V dropped 4 bases and J dropped 5 bases, with 11 bases sitting between them. From germline, CDR1 is SEHNR and CDR2 FQNEAQ (reference sequence). The CDR3 loop spans 13 amino acids. CDR3 in DNA: TGTGCCAGCAGCTCCAACTCCGGGACTGAAGCTTTCTTT. Translated: CASSSNSGTEAFF.

V and J are TRBV19 and TRBJ2-2, with D maybe TRBD1 (6 bases). Looked up from germline, CDR1 is LNHDA and CDR2 is SQIVND (reference sequence). V lost 5 bases to trimming and J lost 3 bases, with 13 bases between them. This CDR3 spans 15 amino acids. Written as DNA, the CDR3 is TGTGCCAGTAGTCTCGACAGGAGCCACACCGGGGAGCTGTTTTTT. Amino acid sequence: CASSLDRSHTGELFF.

The chain combines TRBV6-5 with TRBJ2-4; the match to TRBD2 covers 14 bases. This CDR3 is 16 amino acids long. Trimming at V came to 0 bases and at J to 9 bases, leaving 4 bases not matched to a gene. From germline, CDR1 is MNHEY and CDR2 SVGAGI. The CDR3 sequence is CASSYSGTSGRSIQYF. CDR3 DNA sequence: TGTGCCAGCAGTTACTCCGGGACTAGCGGGAGAAGCATTCAGTACTTC.

This clone has only one observation. The chain uses TRBV4-3 and TRBJ2-3, with D possibly being TRBD2 (5 bases). V was clipped by 0 bases and J by 5 bases, with 18 bases between them. This CDR3 contains 17 residues. Germline CDR1 is LGHNA and CDR2 is YSLEER. CDR3 nucleotides: TGCGCCAGCAGCCAAGAGGGGTTCGCGGGTTCGGGAGATACGCAGTATTTT. Translated, it gives CASSQEGFAGSGDTQYF.

As DNA, the CDR3 is TGCAGCGCCCCGGTGTGGGGACAGGGGAACTATGGCTACACCTTC. It specifies CSAPVWGQGNYGYTF. J is TRBJ1-2 and V is TRBV29-1; 10 bases line up with TRBD1. Germline-derived CDR1 and CDR2 are SQVTM and ANQGSEA. After removal of 7 bases from V and 2 bases from J, the junction contained 10 bases not matched to a gene. This CDR3 has 15 residues.

The CDR3 DNA reads TGTGCCAGCAGCGTAGTGGACATGGCTGAAGCTTTCTTT. This translates into CASSVVDMAEAFF. This chain links TRBV9 with TRBJ1-1; TRBD1 is a possible D gene (5 bases). Germline-derived CDR1 and CDR2 are SGDLS and YYNGEE. CDR3 length: 13 residues. Trimming removed 0 bases at V and 6 bases at J, with 9 bases between.

J is TRBJ2-7 and V is TRBV4-3, with D possibly being TRBD2 (5 bases). The CDR3 length is 13 residues. V gave up 0 bases and J gave up 11 bases, with 14 bases separating them. Germline assignment: CDR1 LGHNA and CDR2 YSLEER. CDR3 amino acids: CASSQDGISAKYF. The CDR3 nucleotides are TGCGCCAGCAGCCAAGACGGGATTAGCGCGAAGTACTTC.

Here the CDR3 reads CASSFGTYSSYEQYF. As DNA, the CDR3 is TGTGCCAGCAGCTTCGGGACATATAGCTCCTACGAGCAGTACTTC. The V and J genes are TRBV7-9 and TRBJ2-7; a possible D gene is TRBD1 (6 bases). Trimming took 3 bases from V and 0 from J, leaving 12 bases between them. Germline-derived CDR1 and CDR2 are SEHNR and FQNEAQ (reference sequence). CDR3 length equals 15 residues.

This clone came up once. V usage is TRBV10-3 and J usage is TRBJ2-1; TRBD2 matches at 7 bases. This CDR3 contains 16 residues. After removal of 0 bases from V and 7 bases from J, the junction contained 9 bases not matched to a gene. Per germline, CDR1 ENHRY and CDR2 SYGVKD. For the CDR3, the DNA is TGTGCCATCAGTGAGTCGTTCGGGAGGTTGATAAATGAGCAGTTCTTC. Amino acids: CAISESFGRLINEQFF.

V and J are TRBV5-1 and TRBJ2-7; no definite D call. V was pared by 4 bases and J by 2 bases, with 10 bases between. The CDR3 spans 13 residues. Germline V gene sequence: CDR1 SGHRS, CDR2 YFSETQ. CDR3 protein: CASSPGATYEQYF. In nucleotides, the CDR3 is TGCGCCAGCAGCCCCGGAGCCACCTACGAGCAGTACTTC. Complete variable domain (other parts from reference TRBV5-1 and TRBJ2-7): KAGVTQTPRYLIKTRGQQVTLSCSPISGHRSVSWYQQTPGQGLQFLFEYFSETQRNKGNFPGRFSGRQFSNSRSEMNVSTLELGDSALYLCASSPGATYEQYFGPGTRLTVT.

This clone was counted a single time. This chain connects TRBV5-4 to TRBJ1-1, with TRBD1 matching over 7 bases. The CDR3 spans 13 residues. Germline CDR1 SGHNT, CDR2 YYREEE (reference sequence). V lost 3 bases, J lost 4 bases, and 3 bases stayed unmatched. The CDR3 nucleotides read TGTGCCAGCAGCTCAGGGGGGAGCACTGAAGCTTTCTTT. It encodes CASSSGGSTEAFF.

This sequence joins TRBV27 and TRBJ1-2; tentatively, D is TRBD1 (6 bases). Germline loops: CDR1 MNHEY, CDR2 SMNVEV (reference sequence). This CDR3 region has 15 residues. V shed 5 bases and J shed 8 bases, with 21 bases lying between them. CDR3 in amino acids: CASSPSGGGAIGYTF. Written as DNA, the CDR3 is TGTGCCAGCAGTCCCTCCGGGGGGGGCGCGATCGGCTACACCTTC.

The chain has TRBV4-2 and TRBJ1-2, with 7 bases aligning to TRBD1. V lost 0 bases, J lost 8 bases, and 9 bases stayed unmatched. From germline, CDR1 is LGHNA and CDR2 YNFKEQ. CDR3 size: 15 residues. CDR3 amino acids: CASSQDPGTVLGYTF. The CDR3, as DNA: TGTGCCAGCAGCCAAGACCCCGGGACAGTCCTCGGCTACACCTTC.

This clone was counted a single time. The genes are TRBV6-2 or TRBV6-3 and TRBJ2-1, with D tentatively TRBD2 (6 bases). Trimming stripped 5 bases from V and 11 bases from J, with 13 bases between. This CDR3 is built from 12 residues. The germline gives CDR1 MNHEY, CDR2 SVGEGT. CDR3 protein: CASSPSGSKQFF. The CDR3 DNA sequence: TGTGCCAGCAGTCCGAGCGGGTCGAAGCAGTTCTTC.